This paragraph reports one T cell receptor (beta chain). Its antigen is still unknown. Multiplex touch-down PCR with TRB-A/B primers amplified rearranged V-D-J TRB sequences. Each CDR3 protein gets one entry after TCRdb re-called the multiplex PCR reads with MiXCR. The sample shows about 1,400 distinct CDR3 sequences, roughly 50% of them seen only once. These data belong to a study of T cell repertoires in aging, cancer and after chemotherapy. Study summary: Patients with chronic lymphocytic leukemia were sampled before and after fludarabine- or bendamustine-based chemotherapy.

Notes on the study in general: Compared with age-matched healthy donors, untreated hematological or solid cancer patients showed higher blood TCR clonality. Loss of evenness, beyond lost richness, contributed to age-related TCR diversity decline in cancer patients. Rebound thymic output was suggested by rising median generation probability during chemotherapy in each cancer cohort.

The CDR3 has 15 amino acids. The germline V gene has CDR1 LNHNV and CDR2 YYDKDF (reference sequence). Trimming took off 1 base at V and 0 bases at J, with 8 bases between the two ends. The template was genomic DNA from peripheral blood, not RNA. Sequenced: blood. This TCR came from a human donor with a blood cancer. The chain employs TRBV15 and TRBJ2-3; D remains ambiguous. As DNA, the CDR3 is TGTGCCACCAGCAGAGCAGTAGCTAGCACAGATACGCAGTATTTT. Amino acid sequence: CATSRAVASTDTQYF.